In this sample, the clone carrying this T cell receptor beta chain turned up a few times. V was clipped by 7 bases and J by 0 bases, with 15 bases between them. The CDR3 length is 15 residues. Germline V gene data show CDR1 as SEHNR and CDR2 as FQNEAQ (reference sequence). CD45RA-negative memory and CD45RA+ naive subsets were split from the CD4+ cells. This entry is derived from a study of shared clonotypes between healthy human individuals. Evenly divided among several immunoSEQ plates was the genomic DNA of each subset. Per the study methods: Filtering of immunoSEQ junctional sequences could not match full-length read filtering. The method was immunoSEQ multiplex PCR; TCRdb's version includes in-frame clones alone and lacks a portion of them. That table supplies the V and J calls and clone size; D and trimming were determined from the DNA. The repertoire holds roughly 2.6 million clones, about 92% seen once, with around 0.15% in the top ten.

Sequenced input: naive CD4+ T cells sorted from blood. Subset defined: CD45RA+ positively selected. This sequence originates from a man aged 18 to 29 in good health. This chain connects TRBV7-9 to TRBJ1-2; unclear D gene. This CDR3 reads CASIDGRSANYGYTF. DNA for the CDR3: TGTGCCAGCATCGACGGGAGGTCCGCTAACTATGGCTACACCTTC. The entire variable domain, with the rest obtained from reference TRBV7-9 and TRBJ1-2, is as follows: DTGVSQNPRHKITKRGQNVTFRCDPISEHNRLYWYRQTLGQGPEFLTYFQNEAQLEKSRLLSDRFSAERPKGSFSTLEIQRTEQGDSAMYLCASIDGRSANYGYTFGSGTRLTVV.